This T cell receptor (beta chain) is drawn from a study of blood T cell repertoires in COVID-19. Original processing methods: Cell counts per sample came from amplifying reference gene primers. The protocol was immunoSEQ multiplex PCR, while the TCRdb copy is restricted to in-frame clones and leaves out a portion. V, J and clone size reflect that table, while D and trimming were determined from the DNA. The table lists roughly 120,000 clones, 85% of them singletons. Germline values: CDR1 SGHTA, CDR2 FQGNSA. V lost 5 bases and J lost 3; bases outside the gene matches: 4. CDR3 size: 13 residues. A note on this clone: Other nucleotide sequences from this sample produce the same CDR3.

The sequenced material came from peripheral blood. The TCR was taken from an elderly woman with COVID-19, enrolled during active disease. This chain joins TRBV7-2 and TRBJ2-7; 7 positions agree with TRBD1. CDR3 DNA sequence: TGTGCCAGCAGCCGGACAGGAGGCTACGAGCAGTACTTC. Its protein product is CASSRTGGYEQYF.